The T cell receptor (beta chain) under discussion was sequenced for a study of blood T cell repertoires in COVID-19. This CDR3 region has 16 residues. Trimming took 5 bases from V and 8 from J, leaving 20 bases between them. Germline V lookup: CDR1 SGHRS, CDR2 YFSETQ. TCRdb's copy holds only in-frame clones and misses some; the assay was immunoSEQ multiplex PCR. Here the sample spans roughly 100,000 clones, 81% being singletons. The specimen was peripheral blood. This chain links TRBV5-1 with TRBJ1-6; D possibly corresponds to TRBD1 (5 bases). The sequence was collected from a woman in her 70s with acute or convalescent COVID-19. CDR3 amino acids: CASRHQSRGGDSPLHF. The DNA for the CDR3 is TGCGCCAGCAGGCACCAATCCCGGGGGGGGGATTCACCCCTCCACTTT.